This TCR beta chain appears in the sequencing data of a study of breast tumors, draining lymph nodes, adjacent tissues. Study conclusions and caveats: Tumor T cell lymph node origin was a supported hypothesis, not proven. Tumor and nontumor repertoires were significantly more similar in luminal-like than in basal-like breast cancer.

One entry per CDR3 protein results from TCRdb running MiXCR on the multiplex PCR reads. The table lists approximately 250,000 distinct CDR3 sequences, less than 40% of them singletons. The V and J ends lost 4 bases and 6 bases, in that order; junction bases with no gene match: 3. The CDR3 loop spans 12 amino acids. The V gene's germline CDR1 is SNHLY and CDR2 FYNNEI. Breast cancer patients provided tissue from their axillary draining lymph nodes. Comment on this clonotype: Antigen: not known.

The chain has TRBV2 and TRBJ2-7, with 7 bases that match TRBD2. The sequenced material came from axillary lymph node tissue. The TCR sequence derives from a female donor with breast cancer. Some clones in this sample may be carry-over from other donors' samples. The CDR3 sequence is CASSVLAVEQYF. CDR3 bases: TGTGCCAGCAGTGTCCTAGCGGTCGAGCAGTACTTC.